Each of the 14 T cell receptor beta chains below was sequenced from the same sample in a study of T cell clonality in common variable immunodeficiency. Produced via immunoSEQ multiplex PCR; TCRdb's table is partial and in-frame only. The sample holds over 45,000 clones, and no clone turns up only once. Sequenced material: peripheral blood mononuclear cells. Receptors originate from a person aged 18 to 70 in good health.

This clone was observed many times. The read falls 3 residues short of the CDR3 end, and the missing part is taken from the germline J gene. V gene TRBV7-6 combines with J gene TRBJ2-2, with 9 bases fitting TRBD2. Germline V lookup: CDR1 SGHVS, CDR2 FNYEAQ. Losses at the gene ends were 1 base for V and 7 bases for J; bases not matched to a gene: 7. CDR3 length: 16 residues. The CDR3 region is CASSLGGRAESGELFF. The CDR3 bases that were read are TGTGCCAGCAGCTTAGGCGGGAGGGCCGAGAGCGGGGAG.

This clone appeared many times. The read gets to within 3 residues of the CDR3 end, and the germline J gene fills in the rest. The rearrangement links TRBV20-1 to TRBJ2-1; TRBD1 matches at 7 bases. There are 15 residues in the CDR3. J lost 4 bases, V lost 5 bases, and 11 bases had no gene match. Germline values: CDR1 DFQATT, CDR2 SNEGSKA (reference sequence). The CDR3: CSAQLPGQRYNEQFF. CDR3 DNA (partial): TGCAGTGCTCAGCTCCCGGGACAGAGATACAATGAG.

The sample holds a few counts of this clone. The read ends 3 residues shy of where the CDR3 ends; the end is completed using the germline J gene. The chain couples TRBV5-4 to TRBJ1-6; 9 positions match TRBD1. CDR3 length: 14 amino acids. Germline CDR1 is SGHNT and CDR2 is YYREEE (reference sequence). V lost 3 bases, J lost 9 bases, and 4 bases stayed unmatched. The CDR3 reads CASSSRDRASPLHF. The sequenced CDR3 bases are TGTGCCAGCAGCTCCCGGGACAGGGCTTCACCC.

This clone was detected many times. The read ends 3 residues before the CDR3 terminus; that terminus is restored from the germline J gene. The V gene is TRBV12-3 or TRBV12-4, the J gene TRBJ2-1; TRBD1 aligns across 10 bases. Unmatched junction bases numbered 8, after V lost 7 bases and J lost 5 bases. The CDR3 has 15 amino acids. This CDR3 reads CASTPDRGLDNEQFF. The CDR3 bases that were read are TGTGCCAGCACTCCCGACAGGGGGCTAGACAATGAG.

This clone occurred many times. The read stops 3 residues short of the end of the CDR3; the missing end is completed from the germline J gene. The chain combines TRBV6-1 with TRBJ2-7; 8 nucleotides line up with TRBD2. Germline V CDR1 and CDR2: MNHNS, SASEGT. V dropped 4 bases and J dropped 6; count of bases not matched to a gene: 8. CDR3 length: 14 amino acids. Incomplete CDR3 DNA: TGTGCCAGCAGTGTTGAGCGGGAGTCCCTCGAG. Protein product: CASSVERESLE. The whole CDR3 reads CASSVERESLEQYF.

As regards this clone: Coverage ceases 3 residues before the CDR3 finishes, and the germline J gene fills in the end. The rearrangement uses TRBV30 and TRBJ1-6, with D maybe TRBD1 (6 bases). From germline, CDR1 is GTSNPN and CDR2 SVGIG (reference sequence). There are 10 residues in the CDR3. The sequenced CDR3 bases are TGTGCCTGGGGGGGCAGAGCC. Translated: CAWGGRA. The complete CDR3 reads CAWGGRALHF. The whole variable domain, remainder taken from reference TRBV30 and TRBJ1-6, is SQTIHQWPATLVQPVGSPLSLECTVEGTSNPNLYWYRQAAGRGLQLLFYSVGIGQISSEVPQNLSASRPQDRQFILSSKKLLLSDSGFYLCAWGGRALHFGNGTRLTVT.

This clone was observed a few times. Read sequence stops 3 residues before the CDR3 end, and the germline J gene provides the missing end. The V call is TRBV5-1, the J call TRBJ1-5; D may be TRBD1 (5 bases). V gave up 3 bases and J gave up 0 bases, with 28 bases separating them. This CDR3 is built from 21 residues. Germline loops: CDR1 SGHRS, CDR2 YFSETQ. The CDR3 bases that were read are TGCGCCAGCAGCTCCATCCGCCGACAGTCCAATGAACTCTATAGCAATCAGCCC. Amino acids: CASSSIRRQSNELYSNQP. In full, the CDR3 is CASSSIRRQSNELYSNQPQHF.

This clone was detected ten times or more. The DNA ends 3 residues before the CDR3 does, and the rest of the CDR3 is filled in from the germline J gene. V is TRBV7-9 and J is TRBJ2-1; D perhaps matches TRBD1 (5 bases). This CDR3 has 14 residues. V was pared by 0 bases and J by 8 bases, with 11 bases between. Germline values: CDR1 SEHNR, CDR2 FQNEAQ (reference sequence). The CDR3 sequence is CASSLAQLRDEQFF. Partial CDR3 DNA: TGTGCCAGCAGCTTAGCGCAACTCAGGGATGAG.

This clone has at least ten counts. The sequenced fragment ends 3 residues before the CDR3 boundary, so the rest is inferred from the germline J gene. The rearrangement joins TRBV20-1 to TRBJ1-2; 7 nucleotides agree with TRBD1. Germline CDR1 reads DFQATT; CDR2 reads SNEGSKA (reference sequence). The CDR3 spans 13 residues. The ends lost 5 bases at V and 0 bases at J; junction bases unmatched: 3. The covered CDR3 bases are TGCAGTGCTCGGGACAGTCCTAACTATGGC. This translates into CSARDSPNYG. The full CDR3 protein reads CSARDSPNYGYTF.

This clone was found many times. The CDR3 end falls 3 residues outside the read, so it is completed with the germline J gene. The chain employs TRBV4-2 and TRBJ1-6; D might be TRBD1 (5 bases). Trimming cost V 1 base and J 7 bases, with 14 bases left between them. This CDR3 has 16 residues. CDR1 and CDR2 from the germline V gene are LGHNA and YNFKEQ. The chain's CDR3 is CASSQGQGNLNSPLHF. The sequenced CDR3 bases are TGTGCCAGCAGCCAAGGTCAGGGCAACCTGAATTCACCC.

This clone was counted many times. Sequencing ends 3 residues short of the CDR3 end; the germline J gene provides the rest. The chain carries TRBV7-8 and TRBJ2-2; maybe TRBD1 (5 bases). Looked up from germline, CDR1 is SGHVS and CDR2 is FQNEAQ. V dropped 1 base and J dropped 1 base, with 10 bases sitting between them. This CDR3 spans 16 amino acids. The sequenced CDR3 bases are TGTGCCAGCAGCTTAGAGTGGGGCTTGAACACCGGGGAG. Residues: CASSLEWGLNTGE. The full CDR3 reads CASSLEWGLNTGELFF.

This clone has a count of ten or more. The CDR3 goes on 3 residues after the read ends, and that part is filled in from the germline J gene. The J gene is TRBJ2-2, the V gene TRBV20-1, with D possibly matching TRBD1 (5 bases). The CDR3 has 17 residues. Germline CDR1 is DFQATT and CDR2 is SNEGSKA (reference sequence). The CDR3 is CSARADTDLSGANVLFF. Partial CDR3 DNA: TGCAGTGCTAGAGCAGACACTGACCTCTCTGGGGCCAACGTG.

There are many counts of this clone. Sequencing ends 3 residues short of the CDR3 end; the germline J gene provides the rest. This chain links TRBV5-1 with TRBJ1-4; tentative D call: TRBD1 (6 bases). Germline V CDR1 and CDR2: SGHRS, YFSETQ. V was cut by 3 bases and J by 4 bases, with 19 bases left in between. This CDR3 is built from 17 residues. The CDR3 sequence is CASSSTGSLRDNEKLFF. The CDR3 DNA, read in part, is TGCGCCAGCAGCTCGACAGGTAGCTTGAGGGATAATGAAAAA.

This clone was recorded many times. The sequenced fragment ends 3 residues before the CDR3 boundary, so the rest is inferred from the germline J gene. V gene TRBV5-1 combines with J gene TRBJ2-5; TRBD2 matches at 7 bases. CDR1 is SGHRS, CDR2 YFSETQ, per germline. The length of the CDR3 is 16 residues. V lost 0 bases and J lost 0; bases outside the gene matches: 5. CDR3 residues: CASSLEGGAYQETQYF. CDR3 DNA (partial): TGCGCCAGCAGCTTGGAGGGAGGGGCATACCAAGAGACC.